This T cell receptor (beta chain) was identified in a study of blood T cell repertoires in COVID-19 (dated by TCRdb to the early 2020s). Regarding the complete study: Samples from collaborators originated in the United States, Italy and Spain and spanned both the acute and convalescent phases of COVID-19. The prospective study material was composed of cDNA or gDNA derived from T cells, B-cell-depleted T cells, or PBMCs. Deeply sampled blood TCRbeta repertoires from subjects exposed to, actively infected with, or recovered from COVID-19 were included in the dataset. The repertoires were released in a freely available public database intended as a resource for research on the immune response to SARS-CoV-2. The samples were drawn from the first 160 participants of the ongoing ImmuneRACE study and from 950 to 1,500 subjects provided by 6 global collaborators. Sample metadata almost always included a de-identified subject ID, COVID-19 status, age in years and sex. HLA class I and class II types, where available, came from metadata supplied by the sample provider rather than from assay-based typing.

A remark on this clone: Its antigen is still unknown. It has no much larger one-base neighbor in the sample; base qualities were not kept.

Collaborating institutions collected whole blood in K2EDTA tubes following their own protocols. For TCRbeta analysis, collaborators shipped samples in one of three forms: frozen whole blood, isolated PBMCs, or DNA extracted from either of those sample types. On the study overall, not on this receptor specifically: The amount of clinical and demographic metadata varied by source and participant and was provided uncurated.

The immunoSEQ Assay, a bias-controlled multiplex PCR, was used to amplify TCRbeta CDR3 regions from genomic DNA. Turning to the authors' computational methods: The number of nucleated cells in each sample was estimated by amplification of reference gene primers within the assay. To quantify the absolute abundance of each unique TCRbeta CDR3 rearrangement, sequence reads were collapsed and filtered. For each sample, productive Simpson clonality was calculated as the square root of Simpson's diversity index across productive rearrangements. Sourced from immuneACCESS, this table was stored by TCRdb with only in-frame sequences that have V and J called. A share of the clones is absent; for the studies checked, an unresolved V gene accounts for under half, and the remainder has no known explanation. Clone size and V and J calls were adopted from that table, with D and trimming inferred from the DNA. Across this sample there are around 100,000 clones, with roughly 80% seen only once. The ten largest clonotypes hold 13% of the sample.

Sequences were obtained from peripheral blood. The source is a man aged 45-60 years with active or convalescent COVID-19.

The nucleotide sequence reads TGTGCCAGCAATGGGCTAGCGGGAGTAAGAACGTACTTC. Translated, it gives CASNGLAGVRTYF. The receptor chain draws on TRBV27 and TRBJ2-4, and 10 bases in between align with TRBD2. Unmatched junction bases come to 12, with V trimmed by 7 bases and J by 15 bases. Its CDR3 holds 13 amino acids, cysteine through phenylalanine. Left in the record is the CDR3 DNA by itself, 39 bases read in frame from the first base. Taken from the germline V gene (reference sequence), the CDR1 and CDR2 loops are MNHEY and SMNVEV.